The next 4 T cell receptor beta chains were all read from a single sample in a study of long-term antiretroviral therapy in people with HIV. The libraries were made with immunoSEQ v3.0 at survey level. The assay was immunoSEQ multiplex PCR, and TCRdb's table has in-frame clones only and misses some. The sample records roughly 16,000 clones, over 65% being singletons. Sequenced here: unsorted PBMCs, sampled 2.1 years after starting antiretroviral therapy. The receptors were gathered from a man in his forties with HIV.

The V gene is TRBV9, the J gene TRBJ2-5; 9 positions agree with TRBD2. CDR3 length: 16 amino acids. CDR1 is SGDLS and CDR2 is YYNGEE in the germline V gene. V lost 0 bases to trimming and J lost 5 bases; unmatched junction nucleotides: 8. CDR3 sequence: CASSVAEAGGVETQYF. The CDR3 coding sequence is TGTGCCAGCAGCGTAGCTGAGGCGGGGGGGGTGGAGACCCAGTACTTC.

V and J are TRBV30 and TRBJ1-1; the D is unclear. The CDR3 sequence is 13 residues long. Germline V gives CDR1 GTSNPN, CDR2 SVGIG (reference sequence). Trimming took 0 bases from V and 8 from J, leaving 13 bases between them. CDR3 loop: CAWSVNTPAEAFF. DNA for the CDR3: TGTGCCTGGAGTGTTAACACCCCCGCAGAAGCTTTCTTT.

The chain recombines TRBV13 with TRBJ1-1; D gene ambiguous. The CDR3 sequence is 12 residues long. CDR1 PRHDT and CDR2 FYEKMQ come from the germline V gene (reference sequence). V was cut by 1 base and J by 4 bases, with 4 bases left in between. The CDR3 reads CASSLVGTEAFF. CDR3 in DNA: TGTGCCAGCAGCTTAGTAGGCACTGAAGCTTTCTTT.

This clone was detected only a few times. CDR3 in amino acids: CASSFRTYNEQFF. The CDR3 coding sequence is TGTGCCAGCAGTTTCCGAACATACAATGAGCAGTTCTTC. The chain has TRBV27 and TRBJ2-1; the D is unclear. Germline assignment: CDR1 MNHEY and CDR2 SMNVEV (reference sequence). The CDR3 is 13 residues long. The V end was cut by 3 bases, the J end by 4 bases, with 7 bases between.